These 2 T cell receptor beta chains came from one sample sequenced in a study of T-cell memory formation after mild COVID-19 listed by TCRdb under 2021. The library was obtained by 5' RACE. The sequencer was an Illumina NovaSeq 6000. Clones were called with MiXCR by TCRdb after fastp trimmed the public reads at Q25, and only in-frame beta chains were retained. Rows with one shared CDR3 protein collapse into an entry with the most common genes and DNA. The sample records a few hundred thousand distinct CDR3 sequences, 8% to 9.5% of which are singletons. The ten largest account for 20% to 25% of the sample. The sequenced material came from PBMCs or a T cell subset sorted from them (not recorded which). These receptors came from a man younger than 35 who had mild COVID-19 (a few samples of this study predate the infection). The sample titles of this study are shuffled in the database, so cell type and time point are left out; the donor was told from shared clones.

This clonotype has just a few counts. This chain links TRBV6-5 with TRBJ2-7; D might be TRBD1 or TRBD2, each matching 5 bases. Germline values: CDR1 MNHEY, CDR2 SVGAGI. This CDR3 is 15 amino acids long. V lost 8 bases and J lost 6, with 23 bases in between. In nucleotides, the CDR3 is TGTGCCAGCTCCCGGGACGTGGGTAGCTTGCGCGAGCAGTACTTC. Translating gives CASSRDVGSLREQYF.

At least ten counts were recorded for this clonotype. The gene calls are TRBV11-2 and TRBJ1-2; possibly TRBD1 for D (5 bases). CDR1 and CDR2 (germline): SGHAT, FQNNGV. The CDR3 consists of 16 residues. With 2 bases removed from V and 0 bases from J, the gap between germline ends came to 13 bases. The DNA for the CDR3 is TGTGCCAGCAGCTTAATTCAATGGGGCGCTAACTATGGCTACACCTTC. Amino acids: CASSLIQWGANYGYTF.